This TCR beta chain was documented in a study of OX40 agonist ivuxolimab in advanced cancers. Trimming left V 4 bases short and J 2 bases short, with 9 bases between. There are 15 residues in the CDR3. CDR1 and CDR2 (germline): MNHEY, SMNVEV (reference sequence). TCRdb's table, derived via immunoSEQ multiplex PCR, lists solely in-frame clones and lacks some. The table includes tens of thousands of clones, approximately 85% detected once. The receptor was isolated from an adult with an advanced solid tumor such as melanoma, head and neck, liver or kidney cancer. The chain couples TRBV27 to TRBJ2-6; D may be TRBD1 (6 bases). Sequences were derived from CD4+ or CD8+ T cells sorted from blood, sampled in a trial of the OX40 agonist ivuxolimab. CDR3 in amino acids: CASSSGAAGANVLTF. The CDR3 nucleotides are TGTGCCAGCAGTTCAGGGGCTGCTGGGGCCAACGTCCTGACTTTC. Together with reference TRBV27 and TRBJ2-6, the CDR3 gives the full variable domain: EAQVTQNPRYLITVTGKKLTVTCSQNMNHEYMSWYRQDPGLGLRQIYYSMNVEVTDKGDVPEGYKVSRKEKRNFPLILESPSPNQTSLYFCASSSGAAGANVLTFGAGSRLTVL.